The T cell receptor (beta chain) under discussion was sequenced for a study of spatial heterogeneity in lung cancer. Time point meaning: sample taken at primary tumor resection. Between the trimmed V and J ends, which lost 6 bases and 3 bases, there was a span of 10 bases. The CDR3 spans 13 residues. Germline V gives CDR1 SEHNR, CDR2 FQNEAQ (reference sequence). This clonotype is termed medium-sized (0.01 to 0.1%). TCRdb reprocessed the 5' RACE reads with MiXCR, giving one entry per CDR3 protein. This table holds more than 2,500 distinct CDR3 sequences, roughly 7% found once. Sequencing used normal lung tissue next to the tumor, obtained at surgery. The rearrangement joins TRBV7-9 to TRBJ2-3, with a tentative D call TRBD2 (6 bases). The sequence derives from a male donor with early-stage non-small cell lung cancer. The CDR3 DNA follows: TGTGCCAGCAGAGAGGCGGGAACAGATACGCAGTATTTT. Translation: CASREAGTDTQYF.